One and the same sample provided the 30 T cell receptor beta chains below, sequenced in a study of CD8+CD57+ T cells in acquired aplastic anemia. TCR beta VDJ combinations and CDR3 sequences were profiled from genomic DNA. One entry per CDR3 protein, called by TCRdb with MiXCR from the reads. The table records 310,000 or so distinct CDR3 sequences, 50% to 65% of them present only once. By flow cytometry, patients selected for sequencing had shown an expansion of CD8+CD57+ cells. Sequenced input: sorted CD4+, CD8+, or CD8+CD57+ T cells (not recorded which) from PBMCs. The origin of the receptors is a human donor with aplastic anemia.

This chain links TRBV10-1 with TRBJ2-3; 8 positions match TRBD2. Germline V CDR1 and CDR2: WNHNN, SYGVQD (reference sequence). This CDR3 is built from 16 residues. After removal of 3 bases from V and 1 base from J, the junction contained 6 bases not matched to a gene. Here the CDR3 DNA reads TGCGCCAGCAGTGAAGAGCGGGGGTGCTGCACAGATACGCAGTATTTT. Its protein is CASSEERGCCTDTQYF.

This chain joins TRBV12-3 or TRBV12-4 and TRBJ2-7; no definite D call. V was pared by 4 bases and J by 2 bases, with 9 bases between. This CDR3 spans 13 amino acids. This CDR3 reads CASSSNLPYEQYF. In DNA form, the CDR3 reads TGTGCCAGCAGTTCCAACCTCCCCTACGAGCAGTACTTC.

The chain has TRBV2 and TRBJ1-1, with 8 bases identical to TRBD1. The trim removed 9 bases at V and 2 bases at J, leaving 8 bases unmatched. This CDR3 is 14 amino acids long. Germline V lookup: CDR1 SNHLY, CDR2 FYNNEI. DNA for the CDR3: TGTGCCAGGGGGTTCGACAGGGGCAACACTGAAGCTTTCTTT. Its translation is CARGFDRGNTEAFF.

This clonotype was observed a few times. The chain's CDR3 is CSARDGRDEKLFF. CDR3 nucleotides: TGCAGTGCTAGAGATGGGAGAGATGAAAAACTGTTTTTT. The rearrangement uses TRBV20-1 and TRBJ1-4, with no clear D. Trimming shortened V by 0 bases and J by 6 bases, and 8 bases separated the two germline ends. Germline CDR1 and CDR2: DFQATT and SNEGSKA (reference sequence). CDR3 length: 13 residues.

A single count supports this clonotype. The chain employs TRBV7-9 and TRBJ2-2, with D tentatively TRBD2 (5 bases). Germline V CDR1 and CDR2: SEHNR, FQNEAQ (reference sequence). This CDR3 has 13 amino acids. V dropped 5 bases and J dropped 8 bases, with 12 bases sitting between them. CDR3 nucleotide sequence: TGTGCCAGCAGCCGGACTCGGGAAGGGGAGCTGTTTTTT. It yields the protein CASSRTREGELFF.

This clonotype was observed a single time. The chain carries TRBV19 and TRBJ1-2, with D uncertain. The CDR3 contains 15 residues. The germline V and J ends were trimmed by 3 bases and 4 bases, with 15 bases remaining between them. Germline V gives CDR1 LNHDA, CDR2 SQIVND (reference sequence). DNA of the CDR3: TGTGCCAGTAGTATGGAAGGGTTAAGTAGCTATGGCTACACCTTC. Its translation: CASSMEGLSSYGYTF.

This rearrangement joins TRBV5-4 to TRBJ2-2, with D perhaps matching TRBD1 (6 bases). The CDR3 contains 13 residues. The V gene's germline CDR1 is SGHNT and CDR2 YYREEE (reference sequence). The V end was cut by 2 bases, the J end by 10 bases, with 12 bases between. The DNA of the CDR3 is TGTGCCAGCAGCTTATCGGCAGGGGAGGAGCTGTTTTTT. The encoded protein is CASSLSAGEELFF.

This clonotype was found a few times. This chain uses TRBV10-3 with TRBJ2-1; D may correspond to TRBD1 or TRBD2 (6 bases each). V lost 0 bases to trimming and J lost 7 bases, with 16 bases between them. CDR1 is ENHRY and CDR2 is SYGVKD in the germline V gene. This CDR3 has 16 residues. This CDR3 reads CAISESGRGGGNEQFF. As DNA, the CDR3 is TGTGCCATCAGTGAGTCTGGCAGGGGTGGAGGGAATGAGCAGTTCTTC.

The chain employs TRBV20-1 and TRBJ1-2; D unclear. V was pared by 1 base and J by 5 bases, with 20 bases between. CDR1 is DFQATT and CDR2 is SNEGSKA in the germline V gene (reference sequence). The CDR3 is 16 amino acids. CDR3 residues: CSARALGREREYGYTF. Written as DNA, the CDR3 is TGCAGTGCTAGAGCCCTTGGGAGGGAAAGAGAATATGGCTACACCTTC.

The CDR3 reads CASSDYRSNEQYF. The CDR3, as DNA: TGTGCCAGCAGTGATTACAGGAGCAACGAGCAGTACTTC. V gene TRBV2 combines with J gene TRBJ2-7; D is possibly TRBD1 (5 bases). Germline loops: CDR1 SNHLY, CDR2 FYNNEI. V was cut by 3 bases and J by 5 bases, with 11 bases left in between. The CDR3 is made up of 13 amino acids.

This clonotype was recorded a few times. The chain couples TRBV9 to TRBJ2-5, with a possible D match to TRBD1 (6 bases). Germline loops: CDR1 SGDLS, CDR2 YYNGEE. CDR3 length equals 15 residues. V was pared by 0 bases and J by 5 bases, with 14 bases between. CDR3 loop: CASSVATGLRETQYF. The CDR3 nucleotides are TGTGCCAGCAGCGTAGCTACAGGGCTCAGGGAGACCCAGTACTTC.

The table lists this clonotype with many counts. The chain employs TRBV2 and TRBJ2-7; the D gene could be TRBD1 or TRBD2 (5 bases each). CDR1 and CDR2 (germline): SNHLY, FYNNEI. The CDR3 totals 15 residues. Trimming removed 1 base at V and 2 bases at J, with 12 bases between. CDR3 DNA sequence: TGTGCCAGCAGTGAAGAGAGGGGACCGACCTACGAGCAGTACTTC. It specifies CASSEERGPTYEQYF. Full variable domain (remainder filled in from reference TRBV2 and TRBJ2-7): EPEVTQTPSHQVTQMGQEVILRCVPISNHLYFYWYRQILGQKVEFLVSFYNNEISEKSEIFDDQFSVERPDGSNFTLKIRSTKLEDSAMYFCASSEERGPTYEQYFGPGTRLTVT.

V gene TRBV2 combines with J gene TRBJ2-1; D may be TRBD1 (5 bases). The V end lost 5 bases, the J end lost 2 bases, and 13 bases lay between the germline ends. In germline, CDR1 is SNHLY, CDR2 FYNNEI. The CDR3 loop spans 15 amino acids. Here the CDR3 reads CASSIHRLPYNEQFF. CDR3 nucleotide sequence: TGTGCCAGCAGTATTCACAGGCTCCCCTACAATGAGCAGTTCTTC.

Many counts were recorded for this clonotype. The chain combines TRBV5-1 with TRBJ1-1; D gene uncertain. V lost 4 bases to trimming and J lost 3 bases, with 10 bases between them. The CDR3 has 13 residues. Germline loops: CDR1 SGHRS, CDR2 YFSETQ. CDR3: CASSRDQDTEAFF. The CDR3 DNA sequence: TGCGCCAGCAGCCGCGATCAGGACACTGAAGCTTTCTTT.

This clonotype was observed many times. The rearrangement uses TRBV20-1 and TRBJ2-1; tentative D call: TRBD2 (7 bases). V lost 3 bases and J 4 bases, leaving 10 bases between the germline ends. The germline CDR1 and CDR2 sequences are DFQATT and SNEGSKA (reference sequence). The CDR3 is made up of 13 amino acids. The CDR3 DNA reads TGCAGTGCTAGGGGGGGGCGATACAATGAGCAGTTCTTC. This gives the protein CSARGGRYNEQFF.

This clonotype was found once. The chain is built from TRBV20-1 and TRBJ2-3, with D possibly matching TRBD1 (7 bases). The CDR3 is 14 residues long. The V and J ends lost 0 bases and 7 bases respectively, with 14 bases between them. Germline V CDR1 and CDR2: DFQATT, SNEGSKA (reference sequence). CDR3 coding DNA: TGCAGTGCTAGAGATTGGGCAGGGGGGAATACGCAGTATTTT. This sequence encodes CSARDWAGGNTQYF.

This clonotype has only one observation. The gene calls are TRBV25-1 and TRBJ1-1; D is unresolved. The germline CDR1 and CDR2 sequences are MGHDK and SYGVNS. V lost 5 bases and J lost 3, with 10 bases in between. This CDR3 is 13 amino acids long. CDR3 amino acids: CASSFLGDTEAFF. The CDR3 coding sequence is TGTGCCAGCAGTTTCCTCGGGGACACTGAAGCTTTCTTT.

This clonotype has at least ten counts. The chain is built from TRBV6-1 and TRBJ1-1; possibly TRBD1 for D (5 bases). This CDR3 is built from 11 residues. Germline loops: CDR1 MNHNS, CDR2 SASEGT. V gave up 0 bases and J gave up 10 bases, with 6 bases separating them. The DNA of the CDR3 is TGTGCCAGCAGTGAAGCGGGGACAGCTTTCTTT. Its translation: CASSEAGTAFF.

The DNA of the CDR3 is TGCAGTGCTAGCTCTGGGTTGGACTCGCGCTCCTACAATGAGCAGTATTTT. This gives the protein CSASSGLDSRSYNEQYF. V usage is TRBV20-1 and J usage is TRBJ2-3; a possible D gene is TRBD2 (5 bases). The CDR3 has 17 residues. CDR1 and CDR2 from the germline V gene are DFQATT and SNEGSKA (reference sequence). Trimming stripped 3 bases from V and 11 bases from J, with 30 bases between.

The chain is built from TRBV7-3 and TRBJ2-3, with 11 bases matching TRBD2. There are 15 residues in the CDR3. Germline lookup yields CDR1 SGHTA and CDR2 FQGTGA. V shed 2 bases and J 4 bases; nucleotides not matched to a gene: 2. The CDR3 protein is CASSLVLAGADTQYF. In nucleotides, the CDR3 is TGTGCCAGCAGCTTAGTACTAGCGGGAGCAGATACGCAGTATTTT.

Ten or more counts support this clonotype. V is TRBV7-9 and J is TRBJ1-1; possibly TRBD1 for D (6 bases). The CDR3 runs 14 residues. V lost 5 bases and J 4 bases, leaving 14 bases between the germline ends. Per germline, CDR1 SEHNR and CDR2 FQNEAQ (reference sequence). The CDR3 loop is CASSTRGGSTEAFF. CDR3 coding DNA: TGTGCCAGCAGCACGAGGGGGGGATCCACTGAAGCTTTCTTT.

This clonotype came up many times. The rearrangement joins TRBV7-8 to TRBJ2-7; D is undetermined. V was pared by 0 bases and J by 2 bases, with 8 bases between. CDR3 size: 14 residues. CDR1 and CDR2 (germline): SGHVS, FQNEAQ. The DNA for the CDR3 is TGTGCCAGCAGCTTAGCGGACCTTACCTACGAGCAGTACTTC. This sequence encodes CASSLADLTYEQYF.

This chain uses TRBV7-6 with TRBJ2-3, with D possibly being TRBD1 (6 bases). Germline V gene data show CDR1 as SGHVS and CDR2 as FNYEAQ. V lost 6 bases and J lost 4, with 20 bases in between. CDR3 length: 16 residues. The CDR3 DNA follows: TGTGCCAGCAGTCTGGATAGTGGGGGCCCGGCAGATACGCAGTATTTT. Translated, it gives CASSLDSGGPADTQYF.

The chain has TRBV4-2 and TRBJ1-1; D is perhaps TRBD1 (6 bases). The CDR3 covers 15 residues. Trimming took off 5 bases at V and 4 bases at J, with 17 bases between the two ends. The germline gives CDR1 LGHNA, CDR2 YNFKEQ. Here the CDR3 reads CASSLIPGASTEAFF. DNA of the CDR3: TGTGCCAGCAGCTTAATTCCGGGGGCGAGCACTGAAGCTTTCTTT.

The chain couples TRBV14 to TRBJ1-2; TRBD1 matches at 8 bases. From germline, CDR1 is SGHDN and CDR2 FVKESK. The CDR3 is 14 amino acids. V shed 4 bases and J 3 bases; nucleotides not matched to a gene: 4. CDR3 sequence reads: CASSRTGNHYGYTF. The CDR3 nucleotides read TGTGCCAGCAGCCGGACAGGGAATCACTATGGCTACACCTTC.

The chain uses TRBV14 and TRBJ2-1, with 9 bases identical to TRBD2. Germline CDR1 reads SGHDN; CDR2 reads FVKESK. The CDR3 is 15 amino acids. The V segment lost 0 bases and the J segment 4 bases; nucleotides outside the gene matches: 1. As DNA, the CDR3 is TGTGCCAGCAGCCAAGATAGCGGGAGTTACAATGAGCAGTTCTTC. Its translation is CASSQDSGSYNEQFF. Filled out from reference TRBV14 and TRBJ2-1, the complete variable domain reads EAGVTQFPSHSVIEKGQTVTLRCDPISGHDNLYWYRRVMGKEIKFLLHFVKESKQDESGMPNNRFLAERTGGTYSTLKVQPAELEDSGVYFCASSQDSGSYNEQFFGPGTRLTVL.

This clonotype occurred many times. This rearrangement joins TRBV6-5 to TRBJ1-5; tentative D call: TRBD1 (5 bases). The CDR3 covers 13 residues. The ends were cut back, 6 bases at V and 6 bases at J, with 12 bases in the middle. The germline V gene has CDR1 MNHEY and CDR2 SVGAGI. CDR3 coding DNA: TGTGCCAGCAGGAAGGGGAAAGGTCAGCCCCAGCATTTT. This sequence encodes CASRKGKGQPQHF.

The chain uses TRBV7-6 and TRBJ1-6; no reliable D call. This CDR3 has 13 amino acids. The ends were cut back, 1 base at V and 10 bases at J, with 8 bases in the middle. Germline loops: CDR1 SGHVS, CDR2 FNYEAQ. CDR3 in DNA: TGTGCCAGCAGCTTAGGCGCAAGCTCACCCCTCCACTTT. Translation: CASSLGASSPLHF.

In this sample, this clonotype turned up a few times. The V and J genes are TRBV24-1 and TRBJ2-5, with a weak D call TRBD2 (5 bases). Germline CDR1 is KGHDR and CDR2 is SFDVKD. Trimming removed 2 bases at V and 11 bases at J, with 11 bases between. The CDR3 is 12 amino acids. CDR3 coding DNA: TGTGCCACCAGTGATTCTCCGAGCGGTCAGTACTTC. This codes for CATSDSPSGQYF.

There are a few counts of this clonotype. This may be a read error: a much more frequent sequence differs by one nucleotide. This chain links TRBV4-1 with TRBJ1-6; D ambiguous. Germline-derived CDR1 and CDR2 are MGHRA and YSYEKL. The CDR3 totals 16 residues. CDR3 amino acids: CASSQDTSSYNSPPHF. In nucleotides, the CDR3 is TGCGCCAGCAGCCAAGATACTAGCTCCTATAATTCACCCCCCCACTTT.